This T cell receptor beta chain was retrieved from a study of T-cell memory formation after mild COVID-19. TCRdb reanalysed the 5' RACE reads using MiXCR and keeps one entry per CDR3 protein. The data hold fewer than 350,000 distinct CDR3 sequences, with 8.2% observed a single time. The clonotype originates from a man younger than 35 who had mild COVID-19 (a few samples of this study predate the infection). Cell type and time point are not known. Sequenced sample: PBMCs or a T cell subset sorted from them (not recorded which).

CDR3: CASARDRDNEQYF. CDR3 nucleotides: TGCGCCAGCGCCCGGGACAGGGATAACGAGCAGTACTTC. The J gene is TRBJ2-7, the V gene TRBV10-1, with 9 positions matching TRBD1. V shed 8 bases and J 5 bases; nucleotides not matched to a gene: 7. The length of the CDR3 is 13 residues. Germline CDR1 reads WNHNN; CDR2 reads SYGVQD (reference sequence).